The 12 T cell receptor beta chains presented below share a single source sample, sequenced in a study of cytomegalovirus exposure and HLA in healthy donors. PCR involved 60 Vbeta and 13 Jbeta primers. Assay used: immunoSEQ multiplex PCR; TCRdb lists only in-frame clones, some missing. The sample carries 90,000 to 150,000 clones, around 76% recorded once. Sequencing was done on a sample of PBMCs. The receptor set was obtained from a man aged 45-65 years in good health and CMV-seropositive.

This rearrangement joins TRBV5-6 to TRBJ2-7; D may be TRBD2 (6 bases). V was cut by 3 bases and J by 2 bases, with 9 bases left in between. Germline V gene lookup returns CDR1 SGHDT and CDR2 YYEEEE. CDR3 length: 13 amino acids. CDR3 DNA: TGTGCCAGCAGCTGGGGACTGACCTACGAGCAGTACTTC. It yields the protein CASSWGLTYEQYF.

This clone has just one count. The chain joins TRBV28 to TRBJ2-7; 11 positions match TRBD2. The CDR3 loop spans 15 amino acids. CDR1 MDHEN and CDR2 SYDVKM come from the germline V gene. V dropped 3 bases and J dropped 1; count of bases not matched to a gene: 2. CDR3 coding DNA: TGTGCCAGCAGTTTCGGACTAGCGGGTTCCTACGAGCAGTACTTC. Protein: CASSFGLAGSYEQYF. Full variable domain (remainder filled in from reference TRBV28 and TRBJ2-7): DVKVTQSSRYLVKRTGEKVFLECVQDMDHENMFWYRQDPGLGLRLIYFSYDVKMKEKGDIPEGYSVSREKKERFSLILESASTNQTSMYLCASSFGLAGSYEQYFGPGTRLTVT.

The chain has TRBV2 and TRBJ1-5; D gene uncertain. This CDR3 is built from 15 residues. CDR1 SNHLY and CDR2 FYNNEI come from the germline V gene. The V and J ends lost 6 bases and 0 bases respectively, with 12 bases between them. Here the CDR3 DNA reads TGTGCCAGCAGGTATGGGCAGGATAGCAATCAGCCCCAGCATTTT. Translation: CASRYGQDSNQPQHF. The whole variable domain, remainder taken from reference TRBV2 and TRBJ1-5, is EPEVTQTPSHQVTQMGQEVILRCVPISNHLYFYWYRQILGQKVEFLVSFYNNEISEKSEIFDDQFSVERPDGSNFTLKIRSTKLEDSAMYFCASRYGQDSNQPQHFGDGTRLSIL.

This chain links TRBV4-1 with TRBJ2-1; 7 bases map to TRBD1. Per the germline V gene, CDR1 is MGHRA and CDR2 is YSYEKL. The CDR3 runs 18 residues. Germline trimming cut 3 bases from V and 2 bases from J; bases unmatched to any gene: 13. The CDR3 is CASSQGTAPGRAYNEQFF. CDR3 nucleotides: TGCGCCAGCAGCCAGGGGACAGCCCCCGGAAGGGCCTACAATGAGCAGTTCTTC.

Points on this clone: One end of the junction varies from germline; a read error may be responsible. The DNA of the CDR3 is TGTGCCAGCAGTTTTGATTCGTTTAACTATGTCTACACCTTC. The encoded protein is CASSFDSFNYVYTF. The rearrangement joins TRBV27 to TRBJ1-2; D is ambiguous. Germline CDR1 is MNHEY and CDR2 is SMNVEV (reference sequence). This CDR3 has 14 residues.

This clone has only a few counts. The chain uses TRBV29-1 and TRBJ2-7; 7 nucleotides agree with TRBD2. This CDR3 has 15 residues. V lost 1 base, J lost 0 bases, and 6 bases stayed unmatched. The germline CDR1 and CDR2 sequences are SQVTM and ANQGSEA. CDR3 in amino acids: CSVEARRESSYEQYF. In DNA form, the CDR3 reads TGCAGCGTTGAAGCAAGGCGGGAGAGCTCCTACGAGCAGTACTTC.

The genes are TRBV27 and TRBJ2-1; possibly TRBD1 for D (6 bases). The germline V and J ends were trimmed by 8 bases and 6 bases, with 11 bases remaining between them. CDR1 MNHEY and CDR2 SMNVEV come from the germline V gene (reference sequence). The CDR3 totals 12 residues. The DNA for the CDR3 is TGTGCCAGCCGGACAGCTATCAATGAGCAGTTCTTC. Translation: CASRTAINEQFF.

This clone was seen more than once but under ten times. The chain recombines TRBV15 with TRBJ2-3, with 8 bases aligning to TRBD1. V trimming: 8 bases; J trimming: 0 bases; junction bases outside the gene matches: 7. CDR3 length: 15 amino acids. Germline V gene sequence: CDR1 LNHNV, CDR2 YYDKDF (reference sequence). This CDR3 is CATGAGGISTDTQYF. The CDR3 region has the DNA TGTGCCACCGGGGCAGGGGGCATTAGCACAGATACGCAGTATTTT. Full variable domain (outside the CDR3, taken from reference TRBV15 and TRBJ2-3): DAMVIQNPRYQVTQFGKPVTLSCSQTLNHNVMYWYQQKSSQAPKLLFHYYDKDFNNEADTPDNFQSRRPNTSFCFLDIRSPGLGDTAMYLCATGAGGISTDTQYFGPGTRLTVL.

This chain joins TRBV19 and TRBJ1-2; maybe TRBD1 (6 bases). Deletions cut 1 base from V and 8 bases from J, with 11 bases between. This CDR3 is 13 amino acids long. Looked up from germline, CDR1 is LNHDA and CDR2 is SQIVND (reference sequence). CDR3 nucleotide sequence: TGTGCCAGTAGTATAGTACGGCAGGGGGGCTACACCTTC. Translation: CASSIVRQGGYTF.

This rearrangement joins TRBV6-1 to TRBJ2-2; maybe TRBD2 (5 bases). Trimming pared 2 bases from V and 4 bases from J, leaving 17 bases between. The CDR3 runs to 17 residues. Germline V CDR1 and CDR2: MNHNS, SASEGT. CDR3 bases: TGTGCCAGCAGTGAATTCGGCGGGCCGGAACCCACCGGGGAGCTGTTTTTT. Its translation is CASSEFGGPEPTGELFF.

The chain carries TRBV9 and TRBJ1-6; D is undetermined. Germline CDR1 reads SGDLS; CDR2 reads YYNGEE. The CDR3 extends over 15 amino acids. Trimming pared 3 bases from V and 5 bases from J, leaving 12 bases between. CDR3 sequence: CASSAGRTDNSPLHF. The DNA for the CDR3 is TGTGCCAGCAGCGCCGGGAGAACGGATAATTCACCCCTCCACTTT.

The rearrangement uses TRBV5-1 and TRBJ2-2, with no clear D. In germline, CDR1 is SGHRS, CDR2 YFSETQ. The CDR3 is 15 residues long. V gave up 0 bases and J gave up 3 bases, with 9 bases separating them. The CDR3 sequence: CASSLVVLDTGELFF. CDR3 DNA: TGCGCCAGCAGCTTGGTAGTTTTGGACACCGGGGAGCTGTTTTTT.